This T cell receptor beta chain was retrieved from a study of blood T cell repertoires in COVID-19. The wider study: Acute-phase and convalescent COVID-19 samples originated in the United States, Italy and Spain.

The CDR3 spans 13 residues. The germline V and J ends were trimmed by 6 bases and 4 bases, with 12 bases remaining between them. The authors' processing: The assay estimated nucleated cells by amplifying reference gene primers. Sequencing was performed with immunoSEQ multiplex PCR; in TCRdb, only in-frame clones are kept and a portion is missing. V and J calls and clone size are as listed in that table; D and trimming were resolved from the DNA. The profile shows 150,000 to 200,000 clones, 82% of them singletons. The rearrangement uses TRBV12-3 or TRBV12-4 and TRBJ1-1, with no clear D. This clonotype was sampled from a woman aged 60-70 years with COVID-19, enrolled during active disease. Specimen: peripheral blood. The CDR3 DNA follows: TGTGCCAGCAGCTTCAGCGGGAGCACTGAAGCTTTCTTT. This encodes CASSFSGSTEAFF.